The 23 T cell receptor beta chains presented below share a single source sample, sequenced in a study of CXCR3-negative and CXCR3-positive naive CD8 T cells. Study-wide results and caveats: CXCR3-positive naive cells had TRB CDR3s that were more hydrophobic than CXCR3-negative naive cells had.

Through 5' RACE with UMI labels, the TRB cDNA libraries were prepared. From its re-call of the 5' RACE reads, TCRdb lists each CDR3 protein once, without DNA. The sample data list about 150,000 distinct CDR3 sequences. Their recognized antigens are unknown. Sequenced material: naive CXCR3+ CD8+ T cells from blood. Subset described: CD45RO-CCR7+CD27+CD95- naive CD8+ T cells expressing CXCR3 (TNR3+). Receptor source: a human donor in good health. Some clones in this sample may be carry-over from other donors' samples.

The rearrangement joins TRBV27 to TRBJ2-3; TCRdb designates TRBD2, a call that cannot be tested without DNA. This CDR3 contains 18 residues. CDR1 MNHEY and CDR2 SMNVEV come from the germline V gene (reference sequence). CDR3 loop: CASSLWTSGGARTDTQYF.

V is TRBV7-2 and J is TRBJ2-7; TCRdb designates TRBD2, a call that cannot be tested without DNA. The CDR3 consists of 15 residues. Germline lookup yields CDR1 SGHTA and CDR2 FQGNSA. CDR3 protein: CASSSQIAGPYEQYF.

This chain uses TRBV7-9 with TRBJ1-1; TCRdb's assignment of TRBD1 cannot be checked, as there is no DNA. Germline lookup yields CDR1 SEHNR and CDR2 FQNEAQ (reference sequence). The CDR3 extends over 16 amino acids. CDR3 sequence: CASSLLTGTWSTEAFF.

The J gene is TRBJ2-3, the V gene TRBV12-3 or TRBV12-4; TCRdb picks TRBD2, but there is no DNA to check that call. The CDR3 runs 15 residues. The CDR3 loop is CASSFVAGYTDTQYF.

The CDR3 reads CASSYRSTNYGYTF. The chain couples TRBV13 to TRBJ1-2. Germline lookup yields CDR1 PRHDT and CDR2 FYEKMQ (reference sequence). This CDR3 comprises 14 residues.

V is TRBV19 and J is TRBJ1-2; TCRdb lists TRBD1, though no DNA is available to test this call. Looked up from germline, CDR1 is LNHDA and CDR2 is SQIVND (reference sequence). The CDR3 length is 13 residues. The CDR3 spells CASSSTAGDGYTF.

The chain couples TRBV7-9 to TRBJ2-7; TCRdb's assignment of TRBD1 cannot be checked, as there is no DNA. The CDR3 runs 13 residues. In germline, CDR1 is SEHNR, CDR2 FQNEAQ (reference sequence). The CDR3 spells CASSPPRYYEQYF.

This sequence joins TRBV12-3 or TRBV12-4 and TRBJ2-5. CDR3 length: 14 amino acids. The CDR3 loop is CASSLFQYQETQYF.

This chain links TRBV9 with TRBJ2-3; the D gene TCRdb calls, TRBD1, cannot be checked with no DNA. The CDR3 contains 15 residues. From germline, CDR1 is SGDLS and CDR2 YYNGEE. This CDR3 reads CASSVEGASTDTQYF.

V usage is TRBV6-1 and J usage is TRBJ2-5. This CDR3 spans 13 amino acids. The germline V gene encodes CDR1 MNHNS and CDR2 SASEGT. The CDR3 loop reads CASSAVYQETQYF.

The chain joins TRBV28 to TRBJ2-5. The germline V gene encodes CDR1 MDHEN and CDR2 SYDVKM. The CDR3 is 12 residues long. This CDR3 is CASSLTQETQYF.

The chain has TRBV29-1 and TRBJ2-7; TCRdb selects TRBD2, and the lack of DNA leaves this call unchecked. CDR3 size: 11 residues. The germline V gene encodes CDR1 SQVTM and CDR2 ANQGSEA. This chain's CDR3 is CSANEGYEQYF.

The genes are TRBV11-2 and TRBJ2-1. This CDR3 is 12 amino acids long. From germline, CDR1 is SGHAT and CDR2 FQNNGV. This CDR3 is CASSLDLYEQFF.

CDR3 in amino acids: CSALSGRMTGELFF. V usage is TRBV29-1 and J usage is TRBJ2-2; lacking DNA, the TRBD1 call made by TCRdb goes unchecked. Germline V gene sequence: CDR1 SQVTM, CDR2 ANQGSEA. The CDR3 loop spans 14 amino acids.

This chain joins TRBV20-1 and TRBJ2-7. Germline values: CDR1 DFQATT, CDR2 SNEGSKA (reference sequence). The CDR3 contains 14 residues. CDR3 residues: CSARVQRESYEQYF.

V gene TRBV4-1 combines with J gene TRBJ2-4; the TCRdb call, TRBD1, lacks DNA for checking. CDR1 MGHRA and CDR2 YSYEKL come from the germline V gene. The CDR3 has 12 amino acids. The CDR3 here is CASSQNRDIQYF.

This rearrangement joins TRBV25-1 to TRBJ2-2; TCRdb outputs TRBD1, but without DNA this stays unchecked. Germline CDR1 is MGHDK and CDR2 is SYGVNS. The CDR3 loop spans 17 amino acids. This chain's CDR3 is CASSGQGQGAHTGELFF.

The V and J genes are TRBV4-3 and TRBJ2-7; the TRBD2 assignment by TCRdb is unverifiable without DNA. The CDR3 loop spans 14 amino acids. Germline V gives CDR1 LGHNA, CDR2 YSLEER. Here the CDR3 reads CASSQGRGGYEQYF.

CDR3 residues: CASSLWTGVFYEQYF. The V call is TRBV3-1, the J call TRBJ2-7; TCRdb calls TRBD1, which cannot be checked without DNA. Germline CDR1 reads LGHDT; CDR2 reads YNNKEL (reference sequence). This CDR3 is 15 amino acids long.

The chain has TRBV14 and TRBJ2-7; the TCRdb D gene call, TRBD1, has no DNA to confirm it. Germline V CDR1 and CDR2: SGHDN, FVKESK. The CDR3 runs to 14 residues. The CDR3 sequence is CASSPRRGLYEQYF.

The rearrangement uses TRBV12-3 or TRBV12-4 and TRBJ1-4; checking the TCRdb D call of TRBD1 is not possible without DNA. This CDR3 contains 13 residues. The CDR3 spells CASSLGTGEKLFF.

This chain uses TRBV20-1 with TRBJ2-5; the D gene TCRdb calls, TRBD2, cannot be checked with no DNA. The CDR3 extends over 14 amino acids. From germline, CDR1 is DFQATT and CDR2 SNEGSKA (reference sequence). The CDR3 sequence is CSATTSGGYKTQYF.

This chain connects TRBV28 to TRBJ1-4. The CDR3 runs 15 residues. Germline lookup yields CDR1 MDHEN and CDR2 SYDVKM. The CDR3 sequence: CASSLREVYNEKLFF.